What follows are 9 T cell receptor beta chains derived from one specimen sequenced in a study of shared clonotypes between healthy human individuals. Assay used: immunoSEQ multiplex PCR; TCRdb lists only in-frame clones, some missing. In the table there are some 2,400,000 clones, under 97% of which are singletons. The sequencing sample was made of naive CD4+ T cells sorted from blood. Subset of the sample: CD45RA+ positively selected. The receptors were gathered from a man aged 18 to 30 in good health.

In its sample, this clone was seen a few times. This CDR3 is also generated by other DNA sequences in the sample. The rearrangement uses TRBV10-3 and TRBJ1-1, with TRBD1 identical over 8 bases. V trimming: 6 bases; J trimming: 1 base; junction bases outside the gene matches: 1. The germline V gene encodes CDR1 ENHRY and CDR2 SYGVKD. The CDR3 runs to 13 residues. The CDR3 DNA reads TGTGCCATCAGCGGACAGGGGAACACTGAAGCTTTCTTT. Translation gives CAISGQGNTEAFF.

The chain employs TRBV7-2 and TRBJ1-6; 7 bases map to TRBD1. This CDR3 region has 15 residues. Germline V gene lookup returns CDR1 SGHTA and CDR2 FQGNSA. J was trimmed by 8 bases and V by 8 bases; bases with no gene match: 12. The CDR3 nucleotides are TGTGCCAGCGGTCAGGGGGGATTAGCGGATTCACCCCTCCACTTT. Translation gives CASGQGGLADSPLHF.

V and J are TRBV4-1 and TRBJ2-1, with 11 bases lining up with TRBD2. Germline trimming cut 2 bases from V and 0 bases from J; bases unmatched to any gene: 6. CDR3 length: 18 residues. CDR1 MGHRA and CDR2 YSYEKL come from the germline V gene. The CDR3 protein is CASSQSGLAGSSYNEQFF. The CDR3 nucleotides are TGCGCCAGCAGCCAATCCGGACTAGCGGGTTCCTCCTACAATGAGCAGTTCTTC.

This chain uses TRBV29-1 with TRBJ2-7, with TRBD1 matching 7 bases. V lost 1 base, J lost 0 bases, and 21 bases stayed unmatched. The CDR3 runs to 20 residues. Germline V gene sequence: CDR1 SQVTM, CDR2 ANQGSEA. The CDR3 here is CSVEAPIKFYGTEVSYEQYF. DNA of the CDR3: TGCAGCGTTGAAGCCCCGATCAAGTTCTACGGGACAGAAGTCTCCTACGAGCAGTACTTC.

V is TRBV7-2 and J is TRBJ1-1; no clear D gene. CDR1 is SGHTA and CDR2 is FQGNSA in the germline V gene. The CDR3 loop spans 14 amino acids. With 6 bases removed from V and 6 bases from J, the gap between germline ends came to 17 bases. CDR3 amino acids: CASSRGEVSSEAFF. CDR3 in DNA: TGTGCCAGCAGTAGAGGCGAGGTGTCCTCTGAAGCTTTCTTT. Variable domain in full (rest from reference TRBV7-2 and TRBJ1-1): GAGVSQSPSNKVTEKGKDVELRCDPISGHTALYWYRQSLGQGLEFLIYFQGNSAPDKSGLPSDRFSAERTGGSVSTLTIQRTQQEDSAVYLCASSRGEVSSEAFFGQGTRLTVV.

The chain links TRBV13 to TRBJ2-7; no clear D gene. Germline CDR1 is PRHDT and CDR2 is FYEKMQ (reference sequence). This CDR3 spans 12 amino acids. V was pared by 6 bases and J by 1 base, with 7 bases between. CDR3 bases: TGTGCCAGCAGAGACGAATCCTACGAGCAGTACTTC. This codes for CASRDESYEQYF. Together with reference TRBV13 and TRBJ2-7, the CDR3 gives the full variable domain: AAGVIQSPRHLIKEKRETATLKCYPIPRHDTVYWYQQGPGQDPQFLISFYEKMQSDKGSIPDRFSAQQFSDYHSELNMSSLELGDSALYFCASRDESYEQYFGPGTRLTVT.

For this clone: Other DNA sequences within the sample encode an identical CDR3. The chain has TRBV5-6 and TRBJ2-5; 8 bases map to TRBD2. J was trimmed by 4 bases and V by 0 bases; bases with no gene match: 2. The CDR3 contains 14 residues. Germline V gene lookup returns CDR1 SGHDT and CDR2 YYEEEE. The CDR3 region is CASSLGAGVETQYF. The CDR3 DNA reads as TGTGCCAGCAGCTTGGGAGCGGGAGTAGAGACCCAGTACTTC.

The chain's CDR3 is CAISVVSGGSSPLHF. The CDR3 DNA reads TGTGCCATCAGTGTTGTGTCAGGGGGTAGTTCACCCCTCCACTTT. This chain connects TRBV10-3 to TRBJ1-6; 7 bases align to TRBD1. The CDR3 is 15 amino acids. Losses at the gene ends were 4 bases for V and 9 bases for J; bases not matched to a gene: 9. Germline V gene data show CDR1 as ENHRY and CDR2 as SYGVKD.

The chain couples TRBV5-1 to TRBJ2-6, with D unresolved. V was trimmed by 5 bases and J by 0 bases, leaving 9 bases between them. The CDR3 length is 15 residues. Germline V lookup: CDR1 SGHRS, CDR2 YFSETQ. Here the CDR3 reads CASRNDNSGANVLTF. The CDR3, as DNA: TGCGCCAGCAGGAACGATAACTCTGGGGCCAACGTCCTGACTTTC.